The TCR beta chain described here comes from a study of T cells in tuberculosis. At study entry, adolescents had tuberculin skin tests and IGRA screening. Unsorted cryopreserved PBMC were sequenced, averaging approximately 100,000 T cells per clinical donor. Profiling relied on immunoSEQ multiplex PCR, and the TCRdb table lists in-frame clones only, not all of them. The table records about 43,000 clones, about 94% of them present only once. The CDR3 is 19 residues long. The V gene lost 1 base and the J gene lost 1 base, with 22 bases spanning the gap. Germline V lookup: CDR1 SGHTA, CDR2 FQGNSA. Sequenced input: PBMCs. The clonotype comes from a donor between 10 and 35 years old with latent tuberculosis or without tuberculosis infection. Some clones in this sample may be carry-over from other donors' samples. The rearrangement uses TRBV7-2 and TRBJ1-1, with a tentative D call TRBD1 (6 bases). The CDR3 DNA reads TGTGCCAGCAGCTTAGTGTTCGGTCATCCACAGGGAACGAACACTGAAGCTTTCTTT. Translation: CASSLVFGHPQGTNTEAFF.